The 22 T cell receptor beta chains below were found in one sample sequenced in a study of tumor and adjacent non-tumor tissue in lung cancer. The template was RNA from unsorted bulk tissue. A modified ARM-PCR protocol with three rounds of nested PCR amplified TCRbeta. From the multiplex PCR reads, TCRdb called clonotypes with MiXCR, one entry per CDR3 protein. The repertoire holds around 70,000 distinct CDR3 sequences, with 73% as singletons. Sequenced: lung tumor tissue. These receptor sequences come from a man aged 60 to 75 with non-small cell lung cancer.

The rearrangement uses TRBV6-5 and TRBJ1-2; the D is unclear. V lost 10 bases and J lost 3, with 18 bases in between. Germline V gene lookup returns CDR1 MNHEY and CDR2 SVGAGI. The CDR3 is 14 residues long. The CDR3: CANGYTIGDYGYTF. The CDR3 DNA reads TGTGCCAACGGTTACACGATTGGGGACTATGGCTACACCTTC.

As concerns this clonotype: One end of the junction fails to match germline, which may point to a read error. The chain couples TRBV20-1 to TRBJ2-7; no clear D gene. The CDR3 length is 13 residues. The germline CDR1 and CDR2 sequences are DFQATT and SNEGSKA (reference sequence). As DNA, the CDR3 is TGTAGTGCTAGAACCCGGGTCTCCTACGAGCAGTACTTC. Its translation: CSARTRVSYEQYF.

Many counts were recorded for this clonotype. The chain is built from TRBV29-1 and TRBJ2-7; 7 bases map to TRBD1. Germline V gene lookup returns CDR1 SQVTM and CDR2 ANQGSEA. There are 14 residues in the CDR3. Trimming took 4 bases from V and 2 from J; bases not matched to a gene: 8. CDR3 nucleotide sequence: TGCAGCGTTGTAGGTCAGGGGGTTACCTACGAGCAGTACTTC. This gives the protein CSVVGQGVTYEQYF.

Worth noting for this clonotype: Without the conserved terminal phenylalanine or tryptophan, this CDR3 likely stems from a read error. This chain joins TRBV20-1 and TRBJ2-7; 10 nucleotides align to TRBD1. The germline gives CDR1 DFQATT, CDR2 SNEGSKA (reference sequence). This CDR3 has 16 residues. The CDR3 region has the DNA TGCAATGCTAGACGATTGCCGGGACAGGGGCCCTACGAGCAGTACATC. Its translation is CNARRLPGQGPYEQYI.

As regards this clonotype: Relative to the germline gene, one junction end is altered; a read error may explain this. The chain recombines TRBV11-1 with TRBJ2-7, with D tentatively TRBD1 (6 bases). CDR1 is SGHAT and CDR2 is FQDESV in the germline V gene (reference sequence). CDR3 length equals 15 residues. The CDR3 loop reads CASSTLDRGQYEKYF. DNA of the CDR3: TGTGCCAGCAGCACCCTGGACAGAGGCCAGTACGAGAAGTACTTC.

As concerns this clonotype: A read error may produce the germline difference seen at one junction end. The chain is built from TRBV29-1 and TRBJ2-7; TRBD1 aligns across 8 bases. Germline V gene sequence: CDR1 SQVTM, CDR2 ANQGSEA. This CDR3 contains 13 residues. CDR3 in amino acids: CSVVGTGAYEQYF. DNA of the CDR3: TGCAGTGTTGTCGGGACAGGAGCCTACGAGCAGTACTTC.

Turning to this clonotype: This may come from a read error, since a much larger clone is one base off. The chain combines TRBV20-1 with TRBJ2-3; the D call may be TRBD1 or TRBD2 (5 bases each). From germline, CDR1 is DFQATT and CDR2 SNEGSKA (reference sequence). The CDR3 is made up of 16 amino acids. CDR3 nucleotides: TGCAGTACTAGAGATTTGTTCGGGGCTCGCACAGGTACGCAGTATTTT. Translation: CSTRDLFGARTGTQYF.

This clonotype was detected only a few times. The J gene is TRBJ1-1, the V gene TRBV29-1; D unresolved. The germline V gene has CDR1 SQVTM and CDR2 ANQGSEA. CDR3 length: 13 amino acids. The CDR3 coding sequence is TGCAGAGCCCTCAGAAAGACCAACACTGAAGCTTTCTTT. Translating it yields CRALRKTNTEAFF.

As regards this clonotype: At one boundary the junction diverges from the germline segment, which might be a read error. The chain employs TRBV6-6 and TRBJ1-1; D remains ambiguous. The CDR3 has 15 amino acids. Germline values: CDR1 MNHNY, CDR2 SVGAGI (reference sequence). This chain's CDR3 is CASKLEKLMNTEAFF. CDR3 bases: TGCGCCAGCAAGTTGGAGAAACTCATGAACACTGAAGCTTTCTTT.

Turning to this clonotype: Germline and junction disagree at one end, which may indicate a read error. The rearrangement links TRBV10-2 to TRBJ2-7; 9 nucleotides align to TRBD2. CDR1 and CDR2 from the germline V gene are WSHSY and SAAADI. This CDR3 is 15 amino acids long. CDR3 DNA: TGCGCCAGCAGTGTATTTAGCGGGAGTCCCTACGAGCAGTGCTTC. It encodes CASSVFSGSPYEQCF.

With regard to this clonotype: The junction and the germline gene differ at one end; a read error may be behind it. This chain joins TRBV29-1 and TRBJ2-3; D possibly corresponds to TRBD2 (6 bases). Germline lookup yields CDR1 SQVTM and CDR2 ANQGSEA. The CDR3 has 13 amino acids. This CDR3 is CSVHREVRDKQYF. The CDR3 DNA reads TGCAGTGTCCATAGGGAGGTCAGAGATAAGCAGTATTTT.

Many counts were recorded for this clonotype. DNA of the CDR3: TGCAGTTCACTAGCCCCCGGGACCTACGAGCAGTACTTC. Protein: CSSLAPGTYEQYF. This chain uses TRBV20-1 with TRBJ2-7, with D perhaps matching TRBD2 (6 bases). CDR3 length equals 13 residues. The V and J ends lost 8 bases and 2 bases respectively, with 16 bases between them. The germline CDR1 and CDR2 sequences are DFQATT and SNEGSKA (reference sequence).

Note on this clonotype: An end of the junction does not agree with germline; a read error may underlie this. This rearrangement joins TRBV20-1 to TRBJ2-3; D not resolved. CDR3 size: 14 residues. Germline assignment: CDR1 DFQATT and CDR2 SNEGSKA (reference sequence). The CDR3 reads CNVLFWAHTDTQYF. Here the CDR3 DNA reads TGCAATGTCCTTTTCTGGGCACACACAGATACGCAGTACTTT.

Notes on this clonotype: It may be a read error: a sequence one base away is much more abundant. V usage is TRBV7-9 and J usage is TRBJ1-1, with a tentative D call TRBD1 (6 bases). The CDR3 spans 13 residues. Germline CDR1 and CDR2: SEHNR and FQNEAQ (reference sequence). In nucleotides, the CDR3 is TGTGTCAGCAGCCGAACAGGGAGAACTGAAGCTTTCTTT. Protein sequence: CVSSRTGRTEAFF.

The CDR3 nucleotides read TGTGCCAGCAACCTATTGTGCCGCGGGACATCGAACACTGAAGCTTTCTTT. Translation: CASNLLCRGTSNTEAFF. The chain recombines TRBV11-3 with TRBJ1-1; D possibly corresponds to TRBD1 (6 bases). The length of the CDR3 is 17 residues. V shed 7 bases and J shed 1 base, with 22 bases lying between them. The germline gives CDR1 SGHNT, CDR2 YENEEA.

This clonotype has a handful of counts. The chain recombines TRBV29-1 with TRBJ2-7, with D uncertain. Germline V gives CDR1 SQVTM, CDR2 ANQGSEA. This CDR3 is 11 amino acids long. Trimming stripped 8 bases from V and 0 bases from J, with 8 bases between. Here the CDR3 DNA reads TGCAGCTGTGGGAACTCCTACGAGCAGTACTTC. It yields the protein CSCGNSYEQYF.

This clonotype has only one observation. The chain links TRBV19 to TRBJ2-1; tentatively, D is TRBD2 (5 bases). CDR1 and CDR2 (germline): LNHDA, SQIVND (reference sequence). This CDR3 has 15 residues. V was shortened by 10 bases and J by 1 base, with 17 bases between the two germline ends. This chain's CDR3 is CATTSSGSSYNEQFF. The CDR3 DNA reads as TGTGCCACTACAAGCAGCGGCAGTTCCTACAATGAGCAGTTCTTC.

As regards this clonotype: The junction does not match germline at one end; this may be a read error. The V and J genes are TRBV6-1 and TRBJ2-3; D may match TRBD1 or TRBD2 (5 bases each). Germline CDR1 and CDR2: MNHNS and SASEGT. The CDR3 extends over 14 amino acids. The CDR3 is CTSIDWGTTDTQYF. The CDR3 coding sequence is TGTACCAGCATTGATTGGGGGACGACAGATACGCAGTATTTT.

This clonotype has at least ten counts. The rearrangement uses TRBV6-1 and TRBJ1-2; D unresolved. Trimming pared 8 bases from V and 4 bases from J, leaving 11 bases between. Looked up from germline, CDR1 is MNHNS and CDR2 is SASEGT. The CDR3 consists of 12 residues. CDR3 nucleotide sequence: TGTGCCAGCGGAGACCCGGTCTATGGCTACACCTTC. Amino acids: CASGDPVYGYTF.

This clonotype was found many times. The rearrangement joins TRBV5-1 to TRBJ2-1; TRBD2 agrees at 11 bases. The CDR3 is 17 residues long. CDR1 and CDR2 from the germline V gene are SGHRS and YFSETQ. V gave up 1 base and J gave up 8 bases; unmatched junction bases: 11. This CDR3 reads CASSLPPPGLAVDEQFF. The CDR3 DNA sequence: TGCGCCAGCAGCTTGCCACCTCCGGGACTAGCGGTTGATGAGCAGTTCTTC.

This rearrangement joins TRBV6-1 to TRBJ2-1, with a tentative D call TRBD1 (5 bases). The V gene's germline CDR1 is MNHNS and CDR2 SASEGT. The CDR3 extends over 13 amino acids. Deletions cut 5 bases from V and 4 bases from J, with 9 bases between. CDR3 sequence: CASSTTVYNEQFF. CDR3 in DNA: TGTGCCAGCAGTACGACAGTGTACAATGAGCAGTTCTTC.

As to this clonotype: A read error may produce the germline difference seen at one junction end. This chain uses TRBV6-1 with TRBJ2-5; 8 bases agree with TRBD2. This CDR3 spans 17 amino acids. CDR1 MNHNS and CDR2 SASEGT come from the germline V gene. The CDR3 DNA is TGTGACAGCAGTGGAATAGGAGCGGGAGCTTTTTTTGAGAACCAATACTTC. This encodes CDSSGIGAGAFFENQYF.